This T cell receptor beta chain was retrieved from a study of cytomegalovirus exposure and HLA in healthy donors. Study results and caveats: Association with HLA alleles at 0.05 false discovery rate was found for 16,951 TCR beta sequences in a later analysis. Across HLA loci, a later analysis found differing TCR association rates, with DRB1 most and HLA-C fewest. In a later analysis, most CMV-associated TCR beta chains appeared HLA-restricted. Researchers counted 150 to 200 TCR beta chains as cytomegalovirus-associated.

This PCR relied on a set of 60 Vbeta primers and 13 Jbeta primers. Repertoires were generated with immunoSEQ multiplex PCR, while TCRdb's copy carries only in-frame clones and drops some. This sample has 75,000 to 100,000 clones, with over 70% found just once. Notes on this clone: What it binds is unknown.

This CDR3 region has 15 residues. From germline, CDR1 is MGHRA and CDR2 YSYEKL. Trimming removed 0 bases from V and 0 bases from J, with 6 bases in between. The J gene is TRBJ1-3, the V gene TRBV4-1; D is uncertain. The receptor was derived from a man between 18 and 35 years old in good health and CMV-seropositive. The sequenced material came from PBMCs. Here the CDR3 DNA reads TGCGCCAGCAGCCAAGAAGCGACCTCTGGAAACACCATATATTTT. Encoded protein: CASSQEATSGNTIYF.